Described below is a single TCR beta chain sequence and its context. These data originate in a study of control samples from healthy donors and cancer patients. The ends were cut back, 5 bases at V and 10 bases at J, with 12 bases in the middle. This CDR3 is 12 amino acids long. Germline CDR1 reads SGHAT; CDR2 reads FQNNGV. Libraries were prepared by immunoSEQ multiplex PCR; TCRdb keeps only in-frame clonotypes and omits some of them. The profile covers around 70,000 clones, with around 93% appearing a single time and 2.5% to 3% taken by the ten largest. What was sequenced was blood. This receptor was taken from a woman in her 30s in good health. V is TRBV11-2 and J is TRBJ1-5; D uncertain. CDR3 sequence: CASSHYGYPQHF. The DNA for the CDR3 is TGTGCCAGCAGCCATTATGGTTACCCCCAGCATTTT.